This T cell receptor (beta chain) was captured in a study of blood T cells in healthy people across ages. Findings and caveats of the study: Among T cells, TCR beta diversity per million cells dropped roughly linearly as age rose. Changes seen in expanded clonotypes were possibly confounded by donor CMV status left unknown.

Turning to this clonotype: The target antigen is unknown.

The second PCR ran roughly 6 to 11 cycles with a sample-barcoded 5' primer and J-beta primers. TCRdb independently ran MiXCR on the 5' RACE reads; one entry per CDR3 protein. The sample has about 1.8 million distinct CDR3 sequences; roughly 52% are singletons. Germline V gene sequence: CDR1 MNHEY, CDR2 SVGAGI. The CDR3 contains 15 residues. The V segment lost 5 bases and the J segment 10 bases; nucleotides outside the gene matches: 11. The donors, aged about 6 to 95, were healthy Caucasians from Russia. Isolation of PBMCs gave at least 7 million cells per sample. The gene calls are TRBV6-5 and TRBJ1-6, with 7 bases fitting TRBD1. The sequence was collected from a woman aged 40 to 50 in good health. The material sequenced was blood. The CDR3 DNA reads as TGTGCCAGCAGTGGGGCCAGGGGGGCTTTATCACCCCTCCACTTT. Encoded protein: CASSGARGALSPLHF.